The 22 T cell receptor beta chains presented below share a single source sample, sequenced in a study of blood T cell repertoires in COVID-19. Using immunoSEQ multiplex PCR, the repertoire was profiled, and TCRdb retains in-frame clones only, with some absent. The table lists some 200,000 clones, 85% to 90% of them singletons. The material sequenced was peripheral blood. These receptor sequences come from a man aged 80 or over with acute or convalescent COVID-19.

This sequence joins TRBV18 and TRBJ2-5, with D perhaps matching TRBD1 (5 bases). With 3 bases removed from V and 5 bases from J, the gap between germline ends came to 16 bases. CDR3 length equals 15 residues. The germline CDR1 and CDR2 sequences are KGHSH and LQKENI. CDR3 DNA: TGTGCCAGCTCACCGAGTCAGGGAAGGCAGGAGACCCAGTACTTC. Protein: CASSPSQGRQETQYF.

The CDR3 is CASNRNRAYYEQYF. CDR3 DNA: TGTGCCAGCAATAGGAACAGGGCCTACTACGAGCAGTACTTC. The chain has TRBV28 and TRBJ2-7; D is possibly TRBD1 (6 bases). The CDR3 has 14 residues. The germline V gene has CDR1 MDHEN and CDR2 SYDVKM. Between the trimmed V and J ends, which lost 7 bases and 3 bases, there was a span of 16 bases. Complete variable domain (other parts from reference TRBV28 and TRBJ2-7): DVKVTQSSRYLVKRTGEKVFLECVQDMDHENMFWYRQDPGLGLRLIYFSYDVKMKEKGDIPEGYSVSREKKERFSLILESASTNQTSMYLCASNRNRAYYEQYFGPGTRLTVT.

With regard to this clone: Other DNA variants within this sample encode the same CDR3. The rearrangement joins TRBV7-9 to TRBJ2-1; D is uncertain. This CDR3 spans 14 amino acids. In germline, CDR1 is SEHNR, CDR2 FQNEAQ (reference sequence). Trimming cost V 1 base and J 1 base, with 5 bases left between them. The chain's CDR3 is CASSLGQSYNEQFF. The CDR3 DNA reads TGTGCCAGCAGCTTAGGGCAGTCCTACAATGAGCAGTTCTTC. The full variable domain, with the rest looked up from reference TRBV7-9 and TRBJ2-1, is DTGVSQNPRHKITKRGQNVTFRCDPISEHNRLYWYRQTLGQGPEFLTYFQNEAQLEKSRLLSDRFSAERPKGSFSTLEIQRTEQGDSAMYLCASSLGQSYNEQFFGPGTRLTVL.

The chain employs TRBV5-1 and TRBJ2-1, with 7 bases lining up with TRBD1. Trimming at V came to 4 bases and at J to 4 bases, leaving 5 bases not matched to a gene. Germline V gene data show CDR1 as SGHRS and CDR2 as YFSETQ. This CDR3 spans 14 amino acids. The chain's CDR3 is CASSRRQGYNEQFF. The CDR3 DNA is TGCGCCAGCAGCAGAAGACAGGGTTACAATGAGCAGTTCTTC.

V and J are TRBV18 and TRBJ2-7; 7 positions match TRBD1. Germline values: CDR1 KGHSH, CDR2 LQKENI. With 2 bases clipped from V and 0 bases from J, the junction kept 4 bases outside the gene matches. This CDR3 spans 15 amino acids. CDR3 loop: CASSPTTGSSYEQYF. The CDR3 region has the DNA TGTGCCAGCTCACCAACGACAGGGAGCTCCTACGAGCAGTACTTC.

This clone was recorded once. Distinct nucleotide sequences in the sample also encode this CDR3. V and J are TRBV6-6 and TRBJ1-6; D is ambiguous. The V and J ends lost 2 bases and 7 bases respectively, with 9 bases between them. Per germline, CDR1 MNHNY and CDR2 SVGAGI (reference sequence). The length of the CDR3 is 14 residues. The CDR3 sequence: CASSYPEANSPLHF. The CDR3 region has the DNA TGTGCCAGCAGTTACCCGGAGGCAAATTCACCCCTCCACTTT.

CDR3 loop: CATSAPGGETQYF. CDR3 DNA: TGTGCCACCAGTGCTCCGGGGGGGGAGACCCAGTACTTC. The chain couples TRBV24-1 to TRBJ2-5; 8 nucleotides match TRBD2. CDR3 length equals 13 residues. The V gene's germline CDR1 is KGHDR and CDR2 SFDVKD. The junction had 3 bases not matched to a gene; V was cut back by 5 bases and J by 5 bases.

The CDR3 coding sequence is TGTGCCATCATGGACAACTATAACTATGGCTACACCTTC. Its protein product is CAIMDNYNYGYTF. The chain joins TRBV6-5 to TRBJ1-2; tentatively, D is TRBD1 (5 bases). This CDR3 contains 13 residues. V shed 10 bases and J shed 1 base, with 13 bases lying between them. Germline V CDR1 and CDR2: MNHEY, SVGAGI.

The sample holds one count of this clone. The rearrangement links TRBV7-2 to TRBJ2-1, with unresolved D. Trimming stripped 5 bases from V and 0 bases from J, with 11 bases between. Germline V gives CDR1 SGHTA, CDR2 FQGNSA. The CDR3 contains 15 residues. CDR3 amino acids: CASSPQAFSYNEQFF. The CDR3 nucleotides read TGTGCCAGCAGCCCGCAAGCGTTCTCCTACAATGAGCAGTTCTTC.

The genes are TRBV5-8 and TRBJ1-2; D unclear. Germline V gene lookup returns CDR1 SGHTS and CDR2 YDEGEE. There are 15 residues in the CDR3. Trimming took 4 bases from V and 4 from J, leaving 17 bases between them. The chain's CDR3 is CASSLLRSPAYGYTF. For the CDR3, the DNA is TGTGCCAGCAGCCTACTACGCTCTCCCGCCTATGGCTACACCTTC.

The chain recombines TRBV27 with TRBJ2-7; tentative D call: TRBD2 (5 bases). CDR1 MNHEY and CDR2 SMNVEV come from the germline V gene (reference sequence). Trimming took 5 bases from V and 2 from J, leaving 13 bases between them. The CDR3 length is 14 residues. CDR3 loop: CASSNLRAPYEQYV. DNA of the CDR3: TGTGCCAGCAGTAACCTGAGGGCTCCCTACGAGCAGTACGTC.

The chain has TRBV28 and TRBJ1-1; possible D gene TRBD1, 6 bases. The germline V gene encodes CDR1 MDHEN and CDR2 SYDVKM. V lost 6 bases and J 1 base, leaving 18 bases between the germline ends. CDR3 length: 16 residues. CDR3 residues: CASRPTTTGSNTEAFF. The CDR3 DNA reads as TGTGCCAGCAGACCCACGACGACAGGATCGAACACTGAAGCTTTCTTT.

The V gene is TRBV10-2, the J gene TRBJ2-1, with D hard to call. This CDR3 is built from 15 residues. Germline V CDR1 and CDR2: WSHSY, SAAADI. Between the trimmed V and J ends, which lost 3 bases and 10 bases, there was a span of 19 bases. This CDR3 is CASSDLGRVGPEQFF. For the CDR3, the DNA is TGCGCCAGCAGTGATTTAGGAAGAGTTGGGCCGGAGCAGTTCTTC.

The chain employs TRBV24-1 and TRBJ2-2, with 7 bases fitting TRBD1. The CDR3 extends over 13 amino acids. The ends lost 7 bases at V and 10 bases at J; junction bases unmatched: 8. Germline CDR1 reads KGHDR; CDR2 reads SFDVKD. The CDR3 region is CATRQTGSEELFF. Written as DNA, the CDR3 is TGTGCCACCAGACAGACAGGGTCGGAGGAGCTGTTTTTT.

J is TRBJ2-7 and V is TRBV5-1; 9 bases fit TRBD2. Per germline, CDR1 SGHRS and CDR2 YFSETQ. The CDR3 has 15 amino acids. J lost 5 bases, V lost 5 bases, and 11 bases had no gene match. The CDR3 DNA reads as TGCGCCAGCAGAGAAATGGGAGTAGCGGGAGACGAGCAGTACGTC. The encoded protein is CASREMGVAGDEQYV.

V is TRBV6-5 and J is TRBJ2-3, with D possibly being TRBD2 (6 bases). Trimming cost V 2 bases and J 12 bases, with 12 bases left between them. The CDR3 totals 12 residues. Looked up from germline, CDR1 is MNHEY and CDR2 is SVGAGI. The CDR3 region has the DNA TGTGCCAGCAGTTACGGGACTGCTATTCAGTATTTT. This encodes CASSYGTAIQYF.

This clone was counted a single time. J is TRBJ1-4 and V is TRBV19, with D possibly matching TRBD1 (5 bases). Per the germline V gene, CDR1 is LNHDA and CDR2 is SQIVND (reference sequence). This CDR3 has 15 residues. Trimming stripped 0 bases from V and 8 bases from J, with 13 bases between. The CDR3 spells CASSIDFQGREKLFF. In nucleotides, the CDR3 is TGTGCCAGTAGTATAGATTTCCAGGGCCGCGAAAAACTGTTTTTT.

The V and J genes are TRBV18 and TRBJ2-3; 9 positions agree with TRBD2. The germline V gene encodes CDR1 KGHSH and CDR2 LQKENI. This CDR3 has 16 residues. Trimming at V came to 3 bases and at J to 3 bases, leaving 7 bases not matched to a gene. The CDR3 DNA reads as TGTGCCAGCTCACCGAAAGCGGGAGGCCCGACAGATACGCAGTATTTT. This gives the protein CASSPKAGGPTDTQYF.

This chain connects TRBV6-5 to TRBJ2-7; 7 nucleotides agree with TRBD1. The CDR3 has 15 residues. Germline loops: CDR1 MNHEY, CDR2 SVGAGI. V gave up 0 bases and J gave up 4 bases; unmatched junction bases: 6. CDR3 nucleotide sequence: TGTGCCAGCAGTTACTCGAGGACAGGAGGATACGAGCAGTACTTC. This translates into CASSYSRTGGYEQYF.

This chain connects TRBV7-9 to TRBJ1-3, with a tentative D call TRBD1 (6 bases). Germline values: CDR1 SEHNR, CDR2 FQNEAQ (reference sequence). The V and J ends lost 6 bases and 2 bases respectively, with 14 bases between them. The CDR3 spans 15 residues. Here the CDR3 DNA reads TGTGCCAGCAGTCTTATGGGGGCGACTGGAAACACCATATATTTT. Its protein is CASSLMGATGNTIYF.

The chain uses TRBV7-9 and TRBJ2-3; 12 positions agree with TRBD2. The CDR3 spans 16 residues. CDR1 and CDR2 from the germline V gene are SEHNR and FQNEAQ (reference sequence). V lost 1 base to trimming and J lost 2 bases; unmatched junction nucleotides: 1. This chain's CDR3 is CASSLGLAGATDTQYF. CDR3 nucleotides: TGTGCCAGCAGCTTAGGACTAGCGGGGGCCACAGATACGCAGTATTTT. Based on the CDR3 plus reference TRBV7-9 and TRBJ2-3, the full variable domain is DTGVSQNPRHKITKRGQNVTFRCDPISEHNRLYWYRQTLGQGPEFLTYFQNEAQLEKSRLLSDRFSAERPKGSFSTLEIQRTEQGDSAMYLCASSLGLAGATDTQYFGPGTRLTVL.

V gene TRBV19 combines with J gene TRBJ2-7; TRBD1 might be the D (7 bases). The germline gives CDR1 LNHDA, CDR2 SQIVND (reference sequence). Trimming removed 4 bases at V and 4 bases at J, with 14 bases between. This CDR3 contains 14 residues. CDR3 in amino acids: CASSTSTGRYEQYF. DNA of the CDR3: TGTGCCAGTAGTACCTCGACAGGGAGGTACGAGCAGTACTTC.